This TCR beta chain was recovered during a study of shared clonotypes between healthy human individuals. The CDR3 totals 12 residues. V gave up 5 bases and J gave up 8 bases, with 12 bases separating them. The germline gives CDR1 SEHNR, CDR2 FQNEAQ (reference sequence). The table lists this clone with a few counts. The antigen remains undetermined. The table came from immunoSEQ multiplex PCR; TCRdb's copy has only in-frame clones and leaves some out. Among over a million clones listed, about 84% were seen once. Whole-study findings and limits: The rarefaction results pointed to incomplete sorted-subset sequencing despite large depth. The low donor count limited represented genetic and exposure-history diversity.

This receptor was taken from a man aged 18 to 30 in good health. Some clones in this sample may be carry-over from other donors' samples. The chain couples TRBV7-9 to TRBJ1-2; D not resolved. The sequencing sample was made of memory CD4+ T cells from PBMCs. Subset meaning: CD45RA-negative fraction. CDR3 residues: CASSAPGSGYTF. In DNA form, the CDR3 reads TGTGCCAGCAGCGCACCGGGATCAGGCTACACCTTC.